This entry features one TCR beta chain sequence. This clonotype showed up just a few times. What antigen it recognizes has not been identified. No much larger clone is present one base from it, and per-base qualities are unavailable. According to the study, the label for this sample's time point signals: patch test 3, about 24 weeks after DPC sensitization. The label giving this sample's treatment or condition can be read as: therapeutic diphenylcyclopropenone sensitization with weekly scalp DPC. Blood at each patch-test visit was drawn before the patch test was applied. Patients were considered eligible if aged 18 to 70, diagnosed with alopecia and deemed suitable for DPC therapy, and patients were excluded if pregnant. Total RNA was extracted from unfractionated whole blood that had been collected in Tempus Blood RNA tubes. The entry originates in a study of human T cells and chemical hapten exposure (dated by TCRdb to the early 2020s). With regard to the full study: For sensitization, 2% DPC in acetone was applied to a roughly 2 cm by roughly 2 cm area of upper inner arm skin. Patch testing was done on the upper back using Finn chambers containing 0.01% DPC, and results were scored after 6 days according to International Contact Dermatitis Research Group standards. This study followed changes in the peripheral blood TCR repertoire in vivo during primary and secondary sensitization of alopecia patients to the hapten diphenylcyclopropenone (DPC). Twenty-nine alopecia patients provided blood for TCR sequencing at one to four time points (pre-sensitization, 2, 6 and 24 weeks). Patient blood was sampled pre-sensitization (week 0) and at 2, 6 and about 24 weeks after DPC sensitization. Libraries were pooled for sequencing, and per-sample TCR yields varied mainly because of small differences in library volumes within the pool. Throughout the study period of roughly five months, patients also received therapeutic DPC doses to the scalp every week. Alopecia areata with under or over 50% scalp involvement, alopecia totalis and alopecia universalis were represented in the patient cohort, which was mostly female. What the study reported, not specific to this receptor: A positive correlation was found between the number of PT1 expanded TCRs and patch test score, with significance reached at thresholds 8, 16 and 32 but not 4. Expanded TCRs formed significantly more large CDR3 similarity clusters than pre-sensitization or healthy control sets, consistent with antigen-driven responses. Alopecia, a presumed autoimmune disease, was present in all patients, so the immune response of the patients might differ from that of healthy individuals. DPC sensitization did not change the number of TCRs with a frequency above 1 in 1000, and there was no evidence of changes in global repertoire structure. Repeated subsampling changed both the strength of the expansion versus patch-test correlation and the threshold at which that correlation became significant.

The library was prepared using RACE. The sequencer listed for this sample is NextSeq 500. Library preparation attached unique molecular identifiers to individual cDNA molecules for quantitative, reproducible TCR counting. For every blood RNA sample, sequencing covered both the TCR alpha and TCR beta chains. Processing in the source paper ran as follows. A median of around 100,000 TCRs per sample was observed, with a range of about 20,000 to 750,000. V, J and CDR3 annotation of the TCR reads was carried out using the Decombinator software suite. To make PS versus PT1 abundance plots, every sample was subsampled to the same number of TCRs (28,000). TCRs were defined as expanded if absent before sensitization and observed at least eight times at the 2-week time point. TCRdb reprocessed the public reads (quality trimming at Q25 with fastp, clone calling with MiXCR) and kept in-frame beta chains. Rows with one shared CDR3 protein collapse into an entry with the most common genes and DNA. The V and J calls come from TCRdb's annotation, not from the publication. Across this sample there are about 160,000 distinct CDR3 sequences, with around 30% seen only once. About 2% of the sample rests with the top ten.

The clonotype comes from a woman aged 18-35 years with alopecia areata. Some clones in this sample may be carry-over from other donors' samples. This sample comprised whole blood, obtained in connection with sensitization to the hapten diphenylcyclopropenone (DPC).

CDR3 reads: CASLEGLLNTGELFF. The bases are TGTGCCAGTTTGGAAGGACTTTTGAACACCGGGGAGCTGTTTTTT. The chain employs TRBV2 and TRBJ2-2, with TRBD2 tentatively as D gene (5 bases match). The junction shows trimming of 9 bases on V and 1 base on J, plus 15 bases between the germline ends. The germline V gene supplies CDR1 SNHLY and CDR2 FYNNEI. Including the terminal cysteine and phenylalanine, the CDR3 comprises 15 residues. Only the CDR3 part of the read is kept: 45 bases, read in frame from the first base.